This TCR beta chain came from a study of OX40 agonist ivuxolimab in advanced cancers. Libraries were prepared by immunoSEQ multiplex PCR; TCRdb keeps only in-frame clonotypes and omits some of them. The sample carries 50,000 to 80,000 clones, around four fifths recorded once. The sample in question was CD4+ or CD8+ T cells sorted from blood, obtained in a trial of the OX40 agonist ivuxolimab. The sequence was collected from an adult with an advanced solid tumor such as melanoma, head and neck, liver or kidney cancer.

CDR3 residues: CSVPAGSETQYF. The CDR3 bases are TGCAGCGTCCCAGCGGGATCAGAGACCCAGTACTTC. V is TRBV29-1 and J is TRBJ2-5; 7 positions match TRBD2. In germline, CDR1 is SQVTM, CDR2 ANQGSEA. CDR3 size: 12 residues. Trimming at V came to 6 bases and at J to 4 bases, leaving 5 bases not matched to a gene.